This is a list of T cell receptor beta chains from one sample in a study of blood T cell repertoires in COVID-19. Some clones are missing from TCRdb's copy, which holds only in-frame ones; the method was immunoSEQ multiplex PCR. The table records about 62,000 clones, 80% to 90% of them present only once. Sequenced material: peripheral blood. These receptors all come from a woman older than 75 with acute or convalescent COVID-19. CDR3s include the opening cysteine and the closing phenylalanine or tryptophan. D genes are given only for firm matches. The listing skips clone size in some rows; elsewhere it reads once, few, many or a size class.

cdr3_aa j_call clone_size d_call v_call
CASSQIRAGELFF TRBJ2-2 - - TRBV7-2
CASSVLTGAEQFF TRBJ2-1 once TRBD1 TRBV9
CATSTRLAGYEQYF TRBJ2-7 - TRBD2 TRBV15
CASSREGGTRHNEQFF TRBJ2-1 - TRBD2 TRBV2
CATSRDPTGIAQPQHF TRBJ1-5 - - TRBV15
CATPLRDTDQPQHF TRBJ1-5 - - TRBV23-1
CASRYGGERGNQPQHF TRBJ1-5 once - TRBV6-6
CASNRSGQFNQPQHF TRBJ1-5 - TRBD1 TRBV19
CASSPTYPRQIGNGYTF TRBJ1-2 - - TRBV28
CASSLAQGRGFF TRBJ1-1 - - TRBV7-2
CASSLVGGSGYTF TRBJ1-2 once - TRBV5-4
CASILAGRRTGYTF TRBJ1-2 - - TRBV19
CASSQGVAGSYEQYF TRBJ2-7 once TRBD1 TRBV5-1
CASSSTTGTVGSEAFF TRBJ1-1 - TRBD1 TRBV7-9
CASSFSTGALNTEAFF TRBJ1-1 few TRBD1 TRBV5-4
CASSQEGRLNTEAFF TRBJ1-1 - - TRBV4-2
CASSLGQDLSGNTIYF TRBJ1-3 - TRBD1 TRBV5-1
CASSLVPGIDTGELFF TRBJ2-2 - - TRBV5-1
CAWRTGGRTGELFF TRBJ2-2 - TRBD1 TRBV30
CASGFRQGYNSPLHF TRBJ1-6 - TRBD1 TRBV12-5
CASSLRRGGYTF TRBJ1-2 - - TRBV6-5
CASSQTSGGQASTDTQYF TRBJ2-3 - TRBD2 TRBV4-2
CASSLGTGFAYEQYF TRBJ2-7 few TRBD1 TRBV7-9